This T cell receptor beta chain was captured in a study of blood T cell repertoires in COVID-19 (TCRdb year 2020). At the level of the whole study: Samples covering the acute and convalescent phases of COVID-19 were provided by collaborators in the United States, Italy and Spain. The material from the prospective study consisted of cDNA or gDNA derived from T cells, B-cell-depleted T cells, or PBMCs. Deeply sampled blood TCRbeta repertoires from subjects exposed to, actively infected with, or recovered from COVID-19 were included in the dataset. The repertoires were released in a freely available public database intended as a resource for research on the immune response to SARS-CoV-2. The samples were drawn from the first 160 participants of the ongoing ImmuneRACE study and from 1,254 subjects provided by 6 global collaborators. The sample metadata nearly always contained a de-identified subject ID, COVID-19 status, age in years and sex. Where HLA class I and class II types were available, the types were taken from metadata supplied by the sample provider, not from assay-based typing. Overall results and qualifications from the work: Clinical and demographic metadata were provided uncurated, with the amount varying by source and participant.

The collaborating institutions used their own protocols to collect whole blood in K2EDTA tubes. Collaborator samples were shipped for TCRbeta analysis as frozen whole blood, isolated PBMCs, or DNA extracted from either sample type. The CDR3 holds 17 amino acids from the cysteine to the phenylalanine. The retained sequence is limited to the CDR3, 51 bases, with the frame set at the first base. CDR1 and CDR2 (MNHEY, SVGEGT) derive from the germline V gene. V is pared back by 2 bases and J by 0 bases, with 16 bases lying between the germline termini. TCRbeta CDR3 regions were amplified from genomic DNA by means of the immunoSEQ Assay, a bias-controlled multiplex PCR. The original pipeline was this. The number of nucleated cells in each sample was estimated by amplification of reference gene primers within the assay. To quantify the absolute abundance of each unique TCRbeta CDR3 rearrangement, sequence reads were collapsed and filtered. For each sample, productive Simpson clonality was calculated by taking the square root of Simpson's diversity index across productive rearrangements. The clones in this table, taken by TCRdb from immuneACCESS, are in-frame only. Not every clone is retained; where verified, under half of the shortfall comes from an unresolved V gene, and the cause of the rest is unknown. V, J and clone size reflect that table, while D and trimming were determined from the DNA. For this sample there are approximately 100,000 clones; 81% appear just once. Around 4.5% of the sample rests with the top ten.

To note about this clone: Which antigen it targets is not known. There are no base qualities to consult, and no much larger clone falls within one base.

The chain joins TRBV6-2 or TRBV6-3 to TRBJ1-1; matching of 6 bases hints at TRBD1 as the D gene. The sequenced sample was peripheral blood. This clonotype originated in a man aged 60-69 years with acute or convalescent COVID-19. The CDR3 has the sequence CASSYQAGGRVNTEAFF. In nucleotide form, the sequence is TGTGCCAGCAGTTACCAAGCCGGGGGGCGTGTGAACACTGAAGCTTTCTTT.